This TCR beta chain was identified in a study of T cells in Graves' hyperthyroidism and ophthalmopathy. About the research overall: The authors collected peripheral blood at initial diagnosis, before any treatment.

Per the germline V gene, CDR1 is SGDLS and CDR2 is YYNGEE. The trim removed 4 bases at V and 2 bases at J, leaving 4 bases unmatched. This CDR3 is 15 amino acids long. Amplification of TCR beta CDR3 regions was performed using RNA transcripts as template. Primed by the HTBI set, a first-round RT-PCR was run on the TCR CDR3. TCRdb redid the calling of the multiplex PCR reads with MiXCR, one entry per CDR3 protein. Of roughly 380,000 distinct CDR3 sequences listed, about a sixth were seen once; the top ten hold around 16%. The J gene is TRBJ1-2, the V gene TRBV9; 11 bases align to TRBD1. The sample consisted of blood. The TCR sequence derives from a middle-aged woman with Graves' ophthalmopathy. CDR3 region: CASSPGQGENYGYTF. The CDR3 DNA reads as TGTGCCAGCAGCCCGGGACAGGGGGAGAACTATGGCTACACCTTC. Using reference TRBV9 and TRBJ1-2 for the parts outside the CDR3, the full variable domain is DSGVTQTPKHLITATGQRVTLRCSPRSGDLSVYWYQQSLDQGLQFLIQYYNGEERAKGNILERFSAQQFPDLHSELNLSSLELGDSALYFCASSPGQGENYGYTFGSGTRLTVV.